Shown below are 15 T cell receptor beta chains from a single sample sequenced in a study of control samples from healthy donors and cancer patients. TCRdb's table, derived via immunoSEQ multiplex PCR, lists solely in-frame clones and lacks some. The sample yields around 200,000 clones, about 93% seen once. Sequenced material: blood. The receptors were gathered from a man younger than 35 in good health.

The V call is TRBV6-5, the J call TRBJ2-1; TRBD2 matches 7 bases. The ends lost 6 bases at V and 3 bases at J; junction bases unmatched: 5. The CDR3 runs 14 residues. Per the germline V gene, CDR1 is MNHEY and CDR2 is SVGAGI. The CDR3 bases are TGTGCCAGCAGCCAGGGAGGGTACTACAATGAGCAGTTCTTC. It translates to CASSQGGYYNEQFF.

The gene calls are TRBV5-1 and TRBJ2-1; the match to TRBD1 covers 7 bases. Losses at the gene ends were 3 bases for V and 8 bases for J; bases not matched to a gene: 8. The CDR3 has 14 residues. Germline V CDR1 and CDR2: SGHRS, YFSETQ. The DNA of the CDR3 is TGCGCCAGCAGCTCGAACAGGGGTAACGATGAGCAGTTCTTC. Its translation is CASSSNRGNDEQFF. The variable domain in full, with the rest retrieved from reference TRBV5-1 and TRBJ2-1, is KAGVTQTPRYLIKTRGQQVTLSCSPISGHRSVSWYQQTPGQGLQFLFEYFSETQRNKGNFPGRFSGRQFSNSRSEMNVSTLELGDSALYLCASSSNRGNDEQFFGPGTRLTVL.

CDR3 region: CATSDLPGGEQFF. The CDR3 DNA reads TGTGCCACCAGTGATTTGCCGGGGGGCGAGCAGTTCTTC. V gene TRBV24-1 combines with J gene TRBJ2-1; D might be TRBD2 (7 bases). Between the trimmed V and J ends, which lost 0 bases and 10 bases, there was a span of 9 bases. CDR1 and CDR2 from the germline V gene are KGHDR and SFDVKD. The CDR3 loop spans 13 amino acids.

The CDR3 bases are TGTGCCACCAGTGACGGGCCCTCCTCCTACGAGCAGTACTTC. It codes for CATSDGPSSYEQYF. The chain combines TRBV24-1 with TRBJ2-7; D is ambiguous. CDR3 length: 14 amino acids. The germline V and J ends were trimmed by 4 bases and 0 bases, with 9 bases remaining between them. CDR1 and CDR2 from the germline V gene are KGHDR and SFDVKD.

The V call is TRBV9, the J call TRBJ1-2, with D uncertain. V was cut by 3 bases and J by 6 bases, with 6 bases left in between. The CDR3 loop spans 11 amino acids. Per germline, CDR1 SGDLS and CDR2 YYNGEE. This CDR3 is CASSGGDGYTF. Here the CDR3 DNA reads TGTGCCAGCAGCGGGGGAGATGGCTACACCTTC.

The gene calls are TRBV25-1 and TRBJ2-6; 8 bases agree with TRBD2. CDR1 and CDR2 (germline): MGHDK, SYGVNS. V was pared by 0 bases and J by 0 bases, with 1 base of the junction left unmatched. CDR3 length equals 17 residues. DNA of the CDR3: TGTGCCAGCAGTGAATACGGGGGGGGCTCTGGGGCCAACGTCCTGACTTTC. Translation: CASSEYGGGSGANVLTF.

The CDR3 region is CATSDSSGSGSPLHF. The CDR3 DNA reads TGTGCCACCAGTGATTCGTCTGGGTCGGGTTCACCCCTCCACTTT. The chain has TRBV24-1 and TRBJ1-6; D ambiguous. This CDR3 comprises 15 residues. CDR1 is KGHDR and CDR2 is SFDVKD in the germline V gene. The V gene lost 2 bases and the J gene lost 9 bases, with 13 bases spanning the gap.

The chain joins TRBV25-1 to TRBJ2-3; no clear D gene. The CDR3 extends over 14 amino acids. Trimming removed 4 bases from V and 3 bases from J, with 11 bases in between. Germline V gene sequence: CDR1 MGHDK, CDR2 SYGVNS. For the CDR3, the DNA is TGTGCCAGCAGTGTTGGGCGTTGGACAGATACGCAGTATTTT. Its translation: CASSVGRWTDTQYF.

This chain links TRBV7-9 with TRBJ1-2; D is unclear. The V gene's germline CDR1 is SEHNR and CDR2 FQNEAQ (reference sequence). The CDR3 contains 13 residues. With 1 base removed from V and 14 bases from J, the gap between germline ends came to 17 bases. CDR3 protein: CASSLDSGRPGTF. DNA for the CDR3: TGTGCCAGCAGCTTAGACTCCGGCAGGCCGGGGACCTTC.

The chain employs TRBV5-5 and TRBJ1-5; 8 bases fit TRBD1. Germline CDR1 is SGHKS and CDR2 is YYEKEE (reference sequence). This CDR3 is built from 15 residues. V shed 4 bases, J shed 1 base, and the junction held 4 bases outside the gene matches. The CDR3 reads CASSIWTGSNQPQHF. CDR3 sequence (DNA): TGTGCCAGCAGCATCTGGACAGGGAGCAATCAGCCCCAGCATTTT.

J is TRBJ1-3 and V is TRBV9; D is uncertain. Looked up from germline, CDR1 is SGDLS and CDR2 is YYNGEE. The V and J ends lost 3 bases and 4 bases respectively, with 20 bases between them. This CDR3 region has 17 residues. The CDR3 region has the DNA TGTGCCAGCAGCGCACTATCGCTAGAGGGTCCAGGAAACACCATATATTTT. This gives the protein CASSALSLEGPGNTIYF.

The chain carries TRBV5-1 and TRBJ2-3; 8 bases agree with TRBD1. The V gene's germline CDR1 is SGHRS and CDR2 YFSETQ. The CDR3 length is 15 residues. V dropped 4 bases and J dropped 1; count of bases not matched to a gene: 5. The DNA for the CDR3 is TGCGCCAGCAGCACGGGACAGGCTGGCACAGATACGCAGTATTTT. It encodes CASSTGQAGTDTQYF. Full variable domain (missing parts from reference TRBV5-1 and TRBJ2-3): KAGVTQTPRYLIKTRGQQVTLSCSPISGHRSVSWYQQTPGQGLQFLFEYFSETQRNKGNFPGRFSGRQFSNSRSEMNVSTLELGDSALYLCASSTGQAGTDTQYFGPGTRLTVL.

The gene calls are TRBV12-3 or TRBV12-4 and TRBJ2-1; D is undetermined. This CDR3 has 11 amino acids. The V gene lost 11 bases and the J gene lost 8 bases, with 13 bases spanning the gap. CDR3 protein: CASSAIDEQFF. CDR3 nucleotide sequence: TGTGCCTCCTCAGCGATAGATGAGCAGTTCTTC.

The rearrangement links TRBV5-4 to TRBJ2-1; 8 bases map to TRBD2. The CDR3 is made up of 16 amino acids. Germline V lookup: CDR1 SGHNT, CDR2 YYREEE (reference sequence). V shed 3 bases and J 1 base; nucleotides not matched to a gene: 6. CDR3 DNA: TGTGCCAGCAGCTGGACCGGGACTAGGTCCTACAATGAGCAGTTCTTC. It encodes CASSWTGTRSYNEQFF.

The chain joins TRBV15 to TRBJ1-1; D gene ambiguous. The CDR3 is 15 residues long. CDR1 and CDR2 (germline): LNHNV, YYDKDF (reference sequence). Trimming took 3 bases from V and 3 from J, leaving 14 bases between them. The CDR3: CATSSDIEWDTEAFF. The CDR3 DNA follows: TGTGCCACCAGCAGCGACATAGAATGGGACACTGAAGCTTTCTTT. Filled out from reference TRBV15 and TRBJ1-1, the complete variable domain reads DAMVIQNPRYQVTQFGKPVTLSCSQTLNHNVMYWYQQKSSQAPKLLFHYYDKDFNNEADTPDNFQSRRPNTSFCFLDIRSPGLGDTAMYLCATSSDIEWDTEAFFGQGTRLTVV.